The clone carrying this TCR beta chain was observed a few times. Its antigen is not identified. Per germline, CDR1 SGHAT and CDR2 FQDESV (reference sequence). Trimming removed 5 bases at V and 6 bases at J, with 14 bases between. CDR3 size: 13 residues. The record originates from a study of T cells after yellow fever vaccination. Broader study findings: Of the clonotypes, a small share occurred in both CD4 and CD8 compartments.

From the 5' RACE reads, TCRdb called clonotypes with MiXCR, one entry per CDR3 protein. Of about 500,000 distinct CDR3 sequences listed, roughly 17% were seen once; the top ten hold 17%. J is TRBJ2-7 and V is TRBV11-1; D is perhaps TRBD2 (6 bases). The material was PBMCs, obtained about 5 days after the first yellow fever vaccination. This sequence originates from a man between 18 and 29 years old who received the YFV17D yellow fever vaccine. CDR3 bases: TGTGCCAGCAGCGACGGGGGTTGGGCCGAGCAGTACTTC. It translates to CASSDGGWAEQYF.